Listed here are 12 T cell receptor beta chains from one sample, sequenced in a study of cytomegalovirus exposure and HLA in healthy donors (dated by TCRdb to the late 2010s). Library generation was performed with the immunoSEQ multiplex PCR assay. A mixture of 60 forward primers for TCR Vbeta segments and 13 reverse primers for TCR Jbeta segments was used in the multiplex PCR. Entries here come from immuneACCESS through TCRdb and include only in-frame sequences with V and J called. Some clones fail to appear in such tables; in the studies checked, an unresolved V gene covers under half of the shortfall, and the cause of the remainder is unknown. The sample includes more than 90,000 clones, with around three quarters observed a single time. The ten largest clones capture 2.5% to 3% of the sample. The sequenced sample consisted of PBMCs. All receptors derive from a young woman in good health and CMV-seropositive.

The chain joins TRBV2 to TRBJ2-7; D is ambiguous. Germline values: CDR1 SNHLY, CDR2 FYNNEI. CDR3 length: 11 amino acids. V lost 7 bases to trimming and J lost 2 bases, with 6 bases between them. The CDR3 nucleotides are TGTGCCAGCATCCGTACCTACGAGCAGTACTTC. Protein: CASIRTYEQYF.

The V call is TRBV5-4, the J call TRBJ2-7; 12 bases map to TRBD2. The V gene's germline CDR1 is SGHNT and CDR2 YYREEE (reference sequence). This CDR3 region has 15 residues. Trimming took 4 bases from V and 5 from J; bases not matched to a gene: 7. DNA for the CDR3: TGTGCCAGCAGCCGATCGACTAGCGGGAGCAACGAGCAGTACTTC. Amino acid sequence: CASSRSTSGSNEQYF.

The chain recombines TRBV10-3 with TRBJ2-1; D is ambiguous. Looked up from germline, CDR1 is ENHRY and CDR2 is SYGVKD. The CDR3 sequence is 12 residues long. Trimming stripped 0 bases from V and 10 bases from J, with 7 bases between. The CDR3 spells CAISESLSEQFF. The CDR3, as DNA: TGTGCCATCAGTGAGTCTCTGTCCGAGCAGTTCTTC.

The rearrangement joins TRBV18 to TRBJ2-5; tentative D call: TRBD1 (5 bases). Germline V gene data show CDR1 as KGHSH and CDR2 as LQKENI. V lost 6 bases and J 1 base, leaving 15 bases between the germline ends. The CDR3 is made up of 15 amino acids. In DNA, the CDR3 is TGTGCCAGCTCCGTTAGGGGTCCCCCCCAAGAGACCCAGTACTTC. This encodes CASSVRGPPQETQYF. Filled out from reference TRBV18 and TRBJ2-5, the complete variable domain reads NAGVMQNPRHLVRRRGQEARLRCSPMKGHSHVYWYRQLPEEGLKFMVYLQKENIIDESGMPKERFSAEFPKEGPSILRIQQVVRGDSAAYFCASSVRGPPQETQYFGPGTRLLVL.

V usage is TRBV5-1 and J usage is TRBJ2-7, with a possible D match to TRBD2 (5 bases). The length of the CDR3 is 13 residues. Germline V gene sequence: CDR1 SGHRS, CDR2 YFSETQ. V was shortened by 4 bases and J by 7 bases, with 15 bases between the two germline ends. The CDR3 here is CASSIGLRYEQYF. DNA of the CDR3: TGCGCCAGCAGCATAGGACTTCGTTATGAGCAGTACTTC.

CDR3 nucleotides: TGTGCCAGCAGCCTGGGGACAGGGGATGGCTACACCTTC. Translation: CASSLGTGDGYTF. The J gene is TRBJ1-2, the V gene TRBV7-9; 10 bases match TRBD1. The CDR3 length is 13 residues. Germline V gene lookup returns CDR1 SEHNR and CDR2 FQNEAQ (reference sequence). V gave up 5 bases and J gave up 6 bases; unmatched junction bases: 3.

The rearrangement links TRBV4-1 to TRBJ2-7, with TRBD1 matching 7 bases. CDR3 length: 15 residues. V gave up 2 bases and J gave up 2 bases; unmatched junction bases: 6. Germline values: CDR1 MGHRA, CDR2 YSYEKL. CDR3 residues: CASSQRQGWAYEQYF. The CDR3 DNA is TGCGCCAGCAGCCAACGACAGGGATGGGCCTACGAGCAGTACTTC.

The gene calls are TRBV30 and TRBJ1-1; D remains unclear. There are 14 residues in the CDR3. The V end lost 0 bases, the J end lost 4 bases, and 12 bases lay between the germline ends. Per germline, CDR1 GTSNPN and CDR2 SVGIG (reference sequence). The CDR3 region has the DNA TGTGCCTGGAGTGTACACGGAGTTCTCACTGAAGCTTTCTTT. Residues: CAWSVHGVLTEAFF.

The chain couples TRBV10-1 to TRBJ2-3; D is ambiguous. The CDR3 covers 14 residues. Germline V CDR1 and CDR2: WNHNN, SYGVQD (reference sequence). Trimming pared 0 bases from V and 4 bases from J, leaving 8 bases between. The CDR3 sequence is CASSESLEADTQYF. The CDR3 DNA sequence: TGCGCCAGCAGTGAGTCGCTCGAGGCAGATACGCAGTATTTT.

This clone showed up just a few times. The V call is TRBV2, the J call TRBJ2-2; 12 bases are a match to TRBD1. This CDR3 comprises 14 residues. Looked up from germline, CDR1 is SNHLY and CDR2 is FYNNEI. Trimming removed 4 bases from V and 8 bases from J; junction bases left unmatched: 2. CDR3 region: CASSGDRGLGELFF. The CDR3 DNA reads as TGTGCCAGCAGTGGGGACAGGGGGCTTGGGGAGCTGTTTTTT.

The rearrangement uses TRBV6-1 and TRBJ1-2; no definite D call. The CDR3 is made up of 12 amino acids. Germline loops: CDR1 MNHNS, CDR2 SASEGT. V lost 6 bases and J lost 4, with 9 bases in between. The CDR3: CASREAVYGYTF. In DNA form, the CDR3 reads TGTGCCAGCAGGGAGGCAGTCTATGGCTACACCTTC.

J is TRBJ2-5 and V is TRBV10-3; 12 bases align to TRBD2. The V and J ends lost 10 bases and 3 bases, in that order; junction bases with no gene match: 9. Germline values: CDR1 ENHRY, CDR2 SYGVKD. The CDR3 totals 15 residues. This CDR3 is CATRTSGEGKETQYF. The DNA for the CDR3 is TGTGCCACCAGGACTAGCGGGGAGGGGAAAGAGACCCAGTACTTC.